This T cell receptor beta chain derives from a study of control samples from healthy donors and cancer patients (TCRdb year 2020). Library construction relied on the immunoSEQ multiplex PCR assay. In TCRdb, the immuneACCESS table is reduced to in-frame sequences with V and J assigned. These tables do not hold every clone; where another copy was compared, an unresolved V gene accounts for under half, and the others remain unexplained. In all, the sample holds some 190,000 clones, and about 90% of those were seen once. The ten top clones hold over 1.5% of the sample. As concerns this clone: Its antigen remains undetermined. No qualities accompany the bases; no much larger clone lies one base away.

For this chain, trimming is 4 bases at the V end and 4 bases at the J end, and the number of junction bases without a gene match is 4. The CDR3 starts with the cysteine, ends with the phenylalanine, and has 13 residues. The CDR3 DNA has 39 bases and is translated from base 1. In the germline V gene, CDR1 corresponds to SQVTM and CDR2 to ANQGSEA. This receptor was obtained from a man aged 25 to 45 in good health. Specimen: blood. The chain is assembled from TRBV29-1 and TRBJ1-5; a stretch of 7 junction bases matches TRBD1. The DNA sequence reads TGCAGCGTTGGGGCAGGGGGAAATCAGCCCCAGCATTTT. It encodes CSVGAGGNQPQHF.